These 29 T cell receptor beta chains came from one sample sequenced in a study of a mutant IDH1 vaccine in newly diagnosed glioma. Their antigens are not known. Repertoires were generated with immunoSEQ multiplex PCR, while TCRdb's copy carries only in-frame clones and drops some. The sample lists 95,000 to 120,000 clones, around 90% occurring once. Time point noted: week 11, during vaccination. All doses held 300 ug of mutant IDH1 20-mer peptide, with topical imiquimod. This specimen was PBMCs, taken from a glioma patient whose treatment included an IDH1 peptide vaccine. The receptors shown here come from a woman aged 50 to 60 with glioma.

This rearrangement joins TRBV28 to TRBJ1-1; D might be TRBD1 (6 bases). Germline CDR1 and CDR2: MDHEN and SYDVKM. The CDR3 loop spans 17 amino acids. Trimming stripped 5 bases from V and 5 bases from J, with 24 bases between. The chain's CDR3 is CASSPGAGATRLTEAFF. CDR3 nucleotides: TGTGCCAGCAGTCCCGGGGCAGGGGCGACCCGGTTAACTGAAGCTTTCTTT.

This sequence joins TRBV7-9 and TRBJ2-7, with D possibly TRBD2 on 5 matching bases. Trimming took 5 bases from V and 0 from J, leaving 11 bases between them. This CDR3 spans 14 amino acids. CDR1 is SEHNR and CDR2 is FQNEAQ in the germline V gene (reference sequence). CDR3 region: CASSQDGNSYEQYF. CDR3 DNA: TGTGCCAGCAGCCAGGACGGGAACTCCTACGAGCAGTACTTC.

The chain combines TRBV2 with TRBJ1-2, with D possibly being TRBD1 (6 bases). Trimming shortened V by 3 bases and J by 4 bases, and 15 bases separated the two germline ends. CDR3 length: 15 residues. CDR1 is SNHLY, CDR2 FYNNEI, per germline. In DNA, the CDR3 is TGTGCCAGCAGTGATGGGGACATCTATGTCTATGGCTACACCTTC. It is translated as CASSDGDIYVYGYTF.

The chain joins TRBV11-2 to TRBJ2-7, with unresolved D. Germline V gene lookup returns CDR1 SGHAT and CDR2 FQNNGV. This CDR3 spans 12 amino acids. The germline V and J ends were trimmed by 4 bases and 6 bases, with 10 bases remaining between them. The DNA of the CDR3 is TGTGCCAGCAGCTCACTTGGGCTCGAGCAGTACTTC. It specifies CASSSLGLEQYF. The full variable domain, completed using reference TRBV11-2 and TRBJ2-7, is EAGVAQSPRYKIIEKRQSVAFWCNPISGHATLYWYQQILGQGPKLLIQFQNNGVVDDSQLPKDRFSAERLKGVDSTLKIQPAKLEDSAVYLCASSSLGLEQYFGPGTRLTVT.

The table lists this clone with a count of one. The chain has TRBV19 and TRBJ2-2; possibly TRBD2 for D (7 bases). Germline V gene lookup returns CDR1 LNHDA and CDR2 SQIVND (reference sequence). The CDR3 is made up of 11 amino acids. Trimming left V 8 bases short and J 10 bases short, with 11 bases between. This CDR3 is CASGRGSELFF. The CDR3 DNA sequence: TGTGCCAGTGGGAGGGGGTCGGAGCTGTTTTTT.

The chain joins TRBV7-9 to TRBJ2-5; 7 bases fit TRBD1. The germline V gene encodes CDR1 SEHNR and CDR2 FQNEAQ (reference sequence). This CDR3 is built from 17 residues. Losses at the gene ends were 6 bases for V and 5 bases for J; bases not matched to a gene: 18. The CDR3 coding sequence is TGTGCCAGCAGACAACTCAAGGGGGCTGGGGGCGGTGAGACCCAGTACTTC. It specifies CASRQLKGAGGGETQYF.

This clone occurred once. The V and J genes are TRBV2 and TRBJ2-7; 8 nucleotides agree with TRBD1. V lost 6 bases and J lost 2; bases outside the gene matches: 12. Germline lookup yields CDR1 SNHLY and CDR2 FYNNEI. The CDR3 totals 16 residues. The CDR3 loop reads CASRREKGQGTYEQYF. Written as DNA, the CDR3 is TGTGCCAGCAGGAGGGAGAAAGGACAGGGAACCTACGAGCAGTACTTC.

The chain couples TRBV2 to TRBJ1-1; possible D gene TRBD1, 6 bases. V dropped 4 bases and J dropped 3 bases, with 6 bases sitting between them. Germline CDR1 is SNHLY and CDR2 is FYNNEI. The CDR3 spans 12 residues. This CDR3 reads CASSAGDTEAFF. DNA of the CDR3: TGTGCCAGCAGTGCAGGGGACACTGAAGCTTTCTTT.

The chain links TRBV5-1 to TRBJ2-1, with D possibly matching TRBD1 (5 bases). The germline gives CDR1 SGHRS, CDR2 YFSETQ. Trimming removed 2 bases at V and 3 bases at J, with 18 bases between. The CDR3 length is 17 residues. CDR3 protein: CASSLETGFSGYNEQFF. CDR3 coding DNA: TGCGCCAGCAGCTTAGAAACAGGTTTTTCAGGCTACAATGAGCAGTTCTTC.

This chain joins TRBV4-1 and TRBJ1-1, with TRBD1 matching 10 bases. CDR3 length: 13 amino acids. CDR1 MGHRA and CDR2 YSYEKL come from the germline V gene. V shed 1 base and J 8 bases; nucleotides not matched to a gene: 1. CDR3 protein: CASSQGGQGEAFF. CDR3 DNA sequence: TGCGCCAGCAGCCAAGGGGGACAGGGGGAAGCTTTCTTT.

The CDR3 sequence is CASSLGTGAGANVLTF. CDR3 bases: TGTGCCAGCAGCTTAGGGACAGGGGCTGGGGCCAACGTCCTGACTTTC. The chain links TRBV7-9 to TRBJ2-6, with 9 bases aligning to TRBD1. CDR1 and CDR2 (germline): SEHNR, FQNEAQ (reference sequence). The CDR3 extends over 16 amino acids. Unmatched junction bases numbered 0, after V lost 1 base and J lost 2 bases.

In its sample, this clone was seen once. The chain uses TRBV5-1 and TRBJ2-5; 7 bases fit TRBD2. The last part of the DNA fits TRBJ2-7 better; the J call may be wrong. Germline V CDR1 and CDR2: SGHRS, YFSETQ. CDR3 size: 16 residues. CDR3 region: CASSSEGAGESYEQYF. The CDR3 DNA sequence: TGCGCCAGCAGCTCGGAGGGTGCGGGAGAGAGCTACGAGCAGTACTTC.

The V call is TRBV5-1, the J call TRBJ1-1; D call uncertain. The CDR3 length is 15 residues. Between the trimmed V and J ends, which lost 2 bases and 5 bases, there was a span of 16 bases. Germline CDR1 and CDR2: SGHRS and YFSETQ. DNA of the CDR3: TGCGCCAGCAGCTTATCGTCGGGTATTGGAACTGAAGCTTTCTTT. Amino acids: CASSLSSGIGTEAFF.

The V gene is TRBV5-1, the J gene TRBJ2-7, with D hard to call. Germline CDR1 reads SGHRS; CDR2 reads YFSETQ. The CDR3 length is 15 residues. The V end lost 0 bases, the J end lost 0 bases, and 10 bases lay between the germline ends. DNA for the CDR3: TGCGCCAGCAGCTTGGCGGCAGTTCCCTCCTACGAGCAGTACTTC. It encodes CASSLAAVPSYEQYF.

The genes are TRBV10-3 and TRBJ2-2, with 8 nucleotides matching TRBD2. Germline lookup yields CDR1 ENHRY and CDR2 SYGVKD. The CDR3 loop spans 17 amino acids. Trimming removed 3 bases from V and 6 bases from J; junction bases left unmatched: 12. CDR3 sequence reads: CAISEPPGGSTAGELFF. The CDR3 DNA sequence: TGTGCCATCAGTGAACCCCCGGGAGGGTCAACGGCCGGGGAGCTGTTTTTT.

This chain joins TRBV28 and TRBJ1-5; 7 bases align to TRBD1. Unmatched junction bases numbered 8, after V lost 5 bases and J lost 4 bases. Looked up from germline, CDR1 is MDHEN and CDR2 is SYDVKM. There are 15 residues in the CDR3. CDR3 DNA sequence: TGTGCCAGCAGTCGAATCCAGGGGGGGAATCAGCCCCAGCATTTT. This encodes CASSRIQGGNQPQHF.

The chain recombines TRBV7-9 with TRBJ2-1; TRBD2 matches 11 bases. Per germline, CDR1 SEHNR and CDR2 FQNEAQ (reference sequence). With V trimmed by 4 bases and J by 7 bases, 15 bases remained unmatched. The length of the CDR3 is 18 residues. The CDR3 sequence is CASSSLSGRALMGNEQFF. CDR3 DNA: TGTGCCAGCAGCTCCCTTAGCGGGAGGGCCTTAATGGGTAATGAGCAGTTCTTC.

The V call is TRBV5-6, the J call TRBJ2-7, with TRBD2 matching 7 bases. J lost 2 bases, V lost 2 bases, and 7 bases had no gene match. This CDR3 region has 15 residues. Germline CDR1 reads SGHDT; CDR2 reads YYEEEE. Written as DNA, the CDR3 is TGTGCCAGCAGCTTCGGGGGGAGTGGTCCCTACGAGCAGTACTTC. It encodes CASSFGGSGPYEQYF.

This rearrangement joins TRBV7-9 to TRBJ2-5; 7 nucleotides align to TRBD1. The germline V gene has CDR1 SEHNR and CDR2 FQNEAQ (reference sequence). V was pared by 3 bases and J by 5 bases, with 9 bases of the junction left unmatched. The CDR3 has 15 amino acids. The CDR3 protein is CASSFGDRPRETQYF. The CDR3 coding sequence is TGTGCCAGCAGCTTTGGGGACAGACCGAGGGAGACCCAGTACTTC.

The chain couples TRBV19 to TRBJ2-7; 9 nucleotides agree with TRBD1. CDR1 and CDR2 (germline): LNHDA, SQIVND (reference sequence). The CDR3 is 14 amino acids. Trimming took 7 bases from V and 5 from J; bases not matched to a gene: 9. Written as DNA, the CDR3 is TGTGCCAGTAAGATACAGGGGGCGAGCGACGAGCAGTACTTC. Residues: CASKIQGASDEQYF. The full variable domain, its missing parts supplied by reference TRBV19 and TRBJ2-7, is DGGITQSPKYLFRKEGQNVTLSCEQNLNHDAMYWYRQDPGQGLRLIYYSQIVNDFQKGDIAEGYSVSREKKESFPLTVTSAQKNPTAFYLCASKIQGASDEQYFGPGTRLTVT.

This rearrangement joins TRBV11-2 to TRBJ2-5; 11 positions match TRBD2. Per germline, CDR1 SGHAT and CDR2 FQNNGV. The CDR3 is 18 residues long. The V and J ends lost 5 bases and 2 bases, in that order; junction bases with no gene match: 13. DNA for the CDR3: TGTGCCAGCAGCCCGAGGTTGGCTAGCGGGAGGAGACAAGAGACCCAGTACTTC. Translating it yields CASSPRLASGRRQETQYF.

The CDR3 DNA reads TGTGCCAGCAGACTTACTAGCGGGGCCCTCTACGAGCAGTACTTC. Translated: CASRLTSGALYEQYF. V and J are TRBV6-5 and TRBJ2-7, with 10 positions matching TRBD2. Germline V lookup: CDR1 MNHEY, CDR2 SVGAGI. The CDR3 sequence is 15 residues long. V lost 6 bases, J lost 3 bases, and 8 bases stayed unmatched.

The chain combines TRBV11-1 with TRBJ2-7, with 8 bases identical to TRBD2. The CDR3 length is 14 residues. V lost 2 bases and J lost 4; bases outside the gene matches: 4. Germline CDR1 is SGHAT and CDR2 is FQDESV (reference sequence). As DNA, the CDR3 is TGTGCCAGCAGCTTAACGGGAGGGCCGTACGAGCAGTACTTC. It encodes CASSLTGGPYEQYF. The complete variable domain, with remaining parts taken from reference TRBV11-1 and TRBJ2-7, reads EAEVAQSPRYKITEKSQAVAFWCDPISGHATLYWYRQILGQGPELLVQFQDESVVDDSQLPKDRFSAERLKGVDSTLKIQPAELGDSAMYLCASSLTGGPYEQYFGPGTRLTVT.

With regard to this clone: A junction boundary mismatches the germline segment, possibly from a read error. The gene calls are TRBV7-3 and TRBJ2-7; 10 nucleotides agree with TRBD2. Germline V CDR1 and CDR2: SGHTA, FQGTGA. CDR3 size: 18 residues. CDR3 sequence reads: CASSLTGLAETSSYEQYF. For the CDR3, the DNA is TGTGCCAGCAGCCTAACCGGACTAGCGGAGACGAGCTCCTACGAGCAGTACTTC. The full variable domain, rest sourced from reference TRBV7-3 and TRBJ2-7, is GAGVSQTPSNKVTEKGKYVELRCDPISGHTALYWYRQSLGQGPEFLIYFQGTGAADDSGLPNDRFFAVRPEGSVSTLKIQRTERGDSAVYLCASSLTGLAETSSYEQYFGPGTRLTVT.

As for this clone: Other DNA sequences from this sample encode an identical CDR3 as well. V is TRBV5-1 and J is TRBJ2-3, with 9 bases fitting TRBD1. Germline CDR1 and CDR2: SGHRS and YFSETQ. This CDR3 spans 18 amino acids. V lost 5 bases and J lost 0; bases outside the gene matches: 13. CDR3 residues: CASSGQPGTGLSTDTQYF. The CDR3, as DNA: TGCGCCAGCAGTGGGCAACCCGGGACAGGGCTGAGCACAGATACGCAGTATTTT.

The chain has TRBV6-5 and TRBJ1-1, with a weak D call TRBD1 (6 bases). Germline V gene sequence: CDR1 MNHEY, CDR2 SVGAGI. Trimming removed 0 bases at V and 4 bases at J, with 12 bases between. CDR3 length equals 15 residues. In DNA, the CDR3 is TGTGCCAGCAGTTACTCAGCAGGGGTGGGCACTGAAGCTTTCTTT. Protein product: CASSYSAGVGTEAFF.

The table lists this clone with a count of one. V usage is TRBV18 and J usage is TRBJ1-1, with 10 positions matching TRBD1. The CDR3 loop spans 13 amino acids. Germline trimming cut 4 bases from V and 4 bases from J; bases unmatched to any gene: 0. The germline CDR1 and CDR2 sequences are KGHSH and LQKENI. The CDR3 region has the DNA TGTGCCAGCTCACGGACAGGGGGCACTGAAGCTTTCTTT. Protein: CASSRTGGTEAFF.

The gene calls are TRBV5-4 and TRBJ2-5; 7 bases are shared with TRBD2. From germline, CDR1 is SGHNT and CDR2 YYREEE (reference sequence). Germline trimming cut 1 base from V and 2 bases from J; bases unmatched to any gene: 5. The CDR3 is 15 residues long. CDR3 DNA sequence: TGTGCCAGCAGCTTGCCCACTAGCGTTCAAGAGACCCAGTACTTC. Translated: CASSLPTSVQETQYF.

This rearrangement joins TRBV2 to TRBJ2-7; D may be TRBD1 (5 bases). Germline V gives CDR1 SNHLY, CDR2 FYNNEI. The CDR3 length is 11 residues. With 7 bases removed from V and 6 bases from J, the gap between germline ends came to 10 bases. CDR3 residues: CASNTGSEQYF. The CDR3 bases are TGTGCCAGCAATACAGGCTCCGAGCAGTACTTC.